Listed below are T cell receptor beta chains from one sample, sequenced in a study of blood T cell repertoires in COVID-19. The protocol was immunoSEQ multiplex PCR, while the TCRdb copy is restricted to in-frame clones and leaves out a portion. The table includes 45,000 or so clones, approximately 70% detected once. Material for sequencing was peripheral blood. Every receptor here comes from an elderly man with acute or convalescent COVID-19. Both conserved end residues are part of each CDR3. A D gene is named only where the DNA matches it firmly. Not all rows give a size; the values are once, few, many and, for expanded clones, a class.

J gene: TRBJ2-1; D gene: NA; clone size: NA; V gene: TRBV9; CDR3 protein: CASSVAAGSSYNEQFF; CDR3 DNA: TGTGCCAGCAGCGTAGCGGCCGGGAGCTCCTACAATGAGCAGTTCTTC
J gene: TRBJ2-2; D gene: NA; clone size: NA; V gene: TRBV10-2; CDR3 protein: CASRKGGNRRLTGELFF; CDR3 DNA: TGCGCCAGCAGGAAGGGGGGGAACCGACGGTTGACCGGGGAGCTGTTTTTT
J gene: TRBJ1-1; D gene: NA; clone size: NA; V gene: TRBV7-2; CDR3 protein: CASSLSGRNTEAFF; CDR3 DNA: TGTGCCAGCAGCTTATCAGGGCGGAACACTGAAGCTTTCTTT
J gene: TRBJ2-2; D gene: TRBD2; clone size: few; V gene: TRBV2; CDR3 protein: CVLREDTGELFF; CDR3 DNA: TGTGTTTTGCGGGAGGACACCGGGGAGCTGTTTTTT
J gene: TRBJ2-7; D gene: TRBD1; clone size: few; V gene: TRBV18; CDR3 protein: CASSPIDREGIEQYF; CDR3 DNA: TGTGCCAGCTCACCAATCGACAGGGAAGGCATCGAGCAGTACTTC
J gene: TRBJ2-3; D gene: NA; clone size: NA; V gene: TRBV29-1; CDR3 protein: CSVEDPTDTQYF; CDR3 DNA: TGCAGCGTTGAAGATCCAACAGATACGCAGTATTTT
J gene: TRBJ1-2; D gene: TRBD1; clone size: few; V gene: TRBV3-1/TRBV3-2; CDR3 protein: CASLDRGGIGSYTF; CDR3 DNA: TGTGCCAGCCTGGACAGGGGAGGTATAGGGAGCTACACCTTC
J gene: TRBJ2-7; D gene: NA; clone size: NA; V gene: TRBV4-3; CDR3 protein: CASSQDGTRAYEQYF; CDR3 DNA: TGCGCCAGCAGCCAAGATGGGACAAGAGCCTACGAGCAGTACTTC
J gene: TRBJ2-3; D gene: NA; clone size: NA; V gene: TRBV29-1; CDR3 protein: CSTRTGNGQYF; CDR3 DNA: TGCAGCACCCGGACTGGCAATGGGCAGTATTTT
J gene: TRBJ2-7; D gene: NA; clone size: NA; V gene: TRBV6-5; CDR3 protein: CASSYSRSRGNEQYF; CDR3 DNA: TGTGCCAGCAGTTACTCGCGGTCCCGCGGGAACGAGCAGTACTTC
J gene: TRBJ2-3; D gene: TRBD2; clone size: NA; V gene: TRBV7-3; CDR3 protein: CASVGTSGRTDTQYF; CDR3 DNA: TGTGCCAGCGTGGGGACTAGCGGGAGGACAGATACGCAGTATTTT
J gene: TRBJ1-1; D gene: NA; clone size: once; V gene: TRBV7-9; CDR3 protein: CASSLEGVNTEAFF; CDR3 DNA: TGTGCCAGCAGCTTAGAAGGGGTTAACACTGAAGCTTTCTTT
J gene: TRBJ1-1; D gene: NA; clone size: few; V gene: TRBV7-9; CDR3 protein: CASSSAGTEAFF; CDR3 DNA: TGTGCCAGCAGCTCTGCAGGCACTGAAGCTTTCTTT
J gene: TRBJ2-4; D gene: TRBD2; clone size: NA; V gene: TRBV9; CDR3 protein: CASSPLRSGRASEDIQYF; CDR3 DNA: TGTGCCAGCAGCCCCCTAAGGAGCGGGAGGGCCAGTGAAGACATTCAGTACTTC
J gene: TRBJ2-7; D gene: TRBD2; clone size: NA; V gene: TRBV27; CDR3 protein: CASSLKGLAGYGSLEQYF; CDR3 DNA: TGTGCCAGCAGTTTGAAGGGTCTAGCGGGTTACGGATCCTTAGAGCAGTACTTC
J gene: TRBJ2-1; D gene: TRBD2; clone size: NA; V gene: TRBV19; CDR3 protein: CASSIATAGGPVEQFF; CDR3 DNA: TGTGCCAGTAGTATAGCAACGGCGGGAGGGCCCGTTGAGCAGTTCTTC
J gene: TRBJ2-2; D gene: TRBD2; clone size: few; V gene: TRBV27; CDR3 protein: CASSLLAGDSTGELFF; CDR3 DNA: TGTGCCAGCAGTCTCCTAGCGGGAGACTCCACCGGGGAGCTGTTTTTT
J gene: TRBJ2-1; D gene: TRBD2; clone size: few; V gene: TRBV19; CDR3 protein: CATSGSPYNEQFF; CDR3 DNA: TGTGCCACCAGCGGGAGCCCCTACAATGAGCAGTTCTTC
J gene: TRBJ1-4; D gene: TRBD1; clone size: NA; V gene: TRBV4-3; CDR3 protein: CASSQAPTGGNEKLFF; CDR3 DNA: TGCGCCAGCAGCCAAGCGCCGACAGGGGGGAATGAAAAACTGTTTTTT
J gene: TRBJ1-2; D gene: TRBD1; clone size: few; V gene: TRBV18; CDR3 protein: CASSRSGTGGLNSYGYTF; CDR3 DNA: TGTGCCAGCTCACGCTCCGGGACAGGGGGGTTGAATAGCTATGGCTACACCTTC
J gene: TRBJ2-7; D gene: TRBD2; clone size: NA; V gene: TRBV9; CDR3 protein: CASSSTTSGHEQYF; CDR3 DNA: TGTGCCAGCAGCTCGACCACTAGCGGCCACGAGCAGTACTTC
J gene: TRBJ2-1; D gene: NA; clone size: once; V gene: TRBV6-2/TRBV6-3; CDR3 protein: CASGQGNEQFF; CDR3 DNA: TGTGCCAGCGGCCAGGGGAATGAGCAGTTCTTC
J gene: TRBJ2-5; D gene: NA; clone size: NA; V gene: TRBV11-2; CDR3 protein: CASSLELGRSREAETQYF; CDR3 DNA: TGTGCCAGCAGCTTAGAGCTAGGTAGATCCAGGGAGGCAGAGACCCAGTACTTC
J gene: TRBJ2-5; D gene: NA; clone size: NA; V gene: TRBV6-6; CDR3 protein: CASSSPTGETQYF; CDR3 DNA: TGTGCCAGCAGTTCCCCGACTGGGGAGACCCAGTACTTC
J gene: TRBJ2-5; D gene: TRBD1; clone size: NA; V gene: TRBV5-1; CDR3 protein: CASTPTLTGASQETQYF; CDR3 DNA: TGCGCCAGCACACCCACCCTTACAGGGGCTTCTCAAGAGACCCAGTACTTC
J gene: TRBJ2-1; D gene: TRBD2; clone size: once; V gene: TRBV27; CDR3 protein: CASSLAKTSGIGEQFF; CDR3 DNA: TGTGCCAGCAGTTTAGCAAAGACTAGCGGGATTGGGGAGCAGTTCTTC
J gene: TRBJ1-5; D gene: NA; clone size: NA; V gene: TRBV7-8; CDR3 protein: CASSLDGGRVNQPQHF; CDR3 DNA: TGTGCCAGCAGCTTAGATGGGGGCCGGGTCAATCAGCCCCAGCATTTT
J gene: TRBJ1-1; D gene: NA; clone size: many; V gene: TRBV20-1; CDR3 protein: CSASGGLRMTEAFF; CDR3 DNA: TGCAGTGCTAGTGGGGGGCTCAGAATGACTGAAGCTTTCTTT
J gene: TRBJ1-3; D gene: NA; clone size: once; V gene: TRBV6-6; CDR3 protein: CASGQPFSGNTIYF; CDR3 DNA: TGTGCCAGCGGACAGCCTTTCTCTGGAAACACCATATATTTT
J gene: TRBJ2-5; D gene: NA; clone size: NA; V gene: TRBV19; CDR3 protein: CASSPRGIGETQYF; CDR3 DNA: TGTGCCAGTAGCCCTCGGGGGATTGGAGAGACCCAGTACTTC
J gene: TRBJ1-2; D gene: NA; clone size: few; V gene: TRBV11-3; CDR3 protein: CASSSHRQDGYTF; CDR3 DNA: TGTGCCAGCAGCTCCCATCGGCAGGATGGCTACACCTTC